The rows below give T cell receptor beta chains drawn from one sample of a study of blood T cells in healthy people across ages. One entry per CDR3 protein, called by TCRdb with MiXCR from the 5' RACE reads. This table holds 1.5 million to 1.8 million distinct CDR3 sequences, under 55% found once. The sample was blood. These TCRs come from a woman aged 18-30 years in good health. Both conserved end residues are part of each CDR3. D genes are given only for firm matches.

cdr3_aa	j_call	d_call	v_call
CASSLRDRGIEQYF	TRBJ2-7	TRBD1	TRBV7-8
CASSGTSEYKQNF	TRBJ2-5	-	TRBV7-8
CASSLGTAQTGYTF	TRBJ1-2	TRBD1	TRBV5-1
CSVHHGQGEAFF	TRBJ1-1	TRBD1	TRBV29-1
CASSARPGQGMREQYF	TRBJ2-4	TRBD1	TRBV6-1
CASSRPGGGTDTQYF	TRBJ2-3	TRBD2	TRBV28
CASSLALGSPLHF	TRBJ1-6	-	TRBV5-1
CASSQTTLNEQFF	TRBJ2-1	-	TRBV2
CASSESGASDNEQFF	TRBJ2-1	-	TRBV25-1
CASSPRPQRSTGELFF	TRBJ2-2	-	TRBV7-9
CASSSTGQNTEAFF	TRBJ1-1	-	TRBV5-1
CASSLEGPGPWNEQYF	TRBJ2-5	-	TRBV5-1
CASARDIINEKLFF	TRBJ1-4	-	TRBV12-5
CSARDPSSPTQYF	TRBJ2-5	-	TRBV20-1
CAISATAEYSNQPQHF	TRBJ1-5	-	TRBV10-3
CASSPRPGANTEAFF	TRBJ1-1	-	TRBV12-3/TRBV12-4
CASSLAGQTSYEQYF	TRBJ2-7	TRBD1	TRBV7-9
CASNHRDRAYEQYF	TRBJ2-7	TRBD1	TRBV6-2/TRBV6-3
CASSPAAVDLSNQPQHF	TRBJ1-5	-	TRBV7-9
CASKDRGIGRDYGYTF	TRBJ1-2	TRBD1	TRBV6-5
CASSLQGVPLGNTIYF	TRBJ1-3	-	TRBV11-2
CASSKRIRDDTEAFF	TRBJ1-1	-	TRBV21-1
CASSFLPGLANYNEQFF	TRBJ2-1	TRBD2	TRBV12-3/TRBV12-4
CASSQEIGSSYNEQFF	TRBJ2-1	-	TRBV4-1
CSVGLAGVGYEQYF	TRBJ2-7	TRBD2	TRBV29-1
CASSHLRGGEETQYF	TRBJ2-5	TRBD2	TRBV3-1
CSVEGSARRDEQYF	-	-	TRBV29-1
CASSLKDQGSNEQFF	TRBJ2-1	-	TRBV7-2
CASSSLVIEGQGGAAKNIQYF	TRBJ2-4	TRBD1	TRBV28
CASSSVRNTEAFF	TRBJ1-1	-	TRBV6-2/TRBV6-3
CSASSSGIFVSTDTQYF	TRBJ2-3	TRBD2	TRBV20-1
CASSPWPDSRFGQYF	TRBJ2-3	-	TRBV18
CASRPGGSDTQYF	TRBJ2-3	TRBD2	TRBV2
CASRDRDRGNNYGYTF	TRBJ1-2	TRBD1	TRBV13
CASSPRWEMSDTQYF	TRBJ2-3	-	TRBV7-8
CATSTGLANTYEQYF	TRBJ2-7	TRBD2	TRBV15
CAISDRRTTNTEAFF	TRBJ1-1	-	TRBV10-3